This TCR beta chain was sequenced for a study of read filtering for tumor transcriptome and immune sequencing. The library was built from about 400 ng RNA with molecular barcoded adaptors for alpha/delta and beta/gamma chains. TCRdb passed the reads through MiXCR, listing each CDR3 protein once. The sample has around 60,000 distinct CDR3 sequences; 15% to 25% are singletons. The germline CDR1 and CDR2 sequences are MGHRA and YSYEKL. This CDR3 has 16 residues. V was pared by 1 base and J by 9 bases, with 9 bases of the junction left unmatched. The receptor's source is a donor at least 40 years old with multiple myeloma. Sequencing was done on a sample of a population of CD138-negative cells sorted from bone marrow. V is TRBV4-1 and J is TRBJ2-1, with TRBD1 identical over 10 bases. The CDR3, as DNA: TGCGCCAGCAGCCAAGTTCGCGGGACAGGGGTCAGTGAGCAGTTCTTC. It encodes CASSQVRGTGVSEQFF.